Listed here are 17 T cell receptor beta chains from one sample, sequenced in a study of beta chain features in type 1 diabetes (dated by TCRdb to the late 2010s). What the work shows at the level of the full study, not this receptor alone: In all four CD4+ subsets, TCRB CDR3 length was moderately but significantly shorter in type 1 diabetes patients.

The library was generated by the immunoSEQ multiplex PCR assay. All of the isolated RNA was reverse transcribed with the High Capacity cDNA Reverse Transcription Kit, so expressed TCRB transcripts were sequenced. The source is immuneACCESS, and TCRdb retained only in-frame sequences with V and J called. Part of the clones is not carried over; for the studies checked, unresolved V genes explain less than half of this, and the remainder is unexplained. The sample table lists 600,000 to 700,000 clones, 9.5% to 15% of them with a count of one. Together, the top ten hold 0.09% to 0.15% of the sample. The antigens of these receptors remain unknown. Sequencing was carried out using naive CD4+ T cells from blood. The intended sense of this specimen's cell subset or site label: true naive CD4+ T cells. These receptors all come from a man aged 25 to 40 with type 1 diabetes.

The genes are TRBV29-1 and TRBJ2-7; the D gene is possibly TRBD2 (7 bases). Trimming pared 5 bases from V and 6 bases from J, leaving 11 bases between. Germline V gene data show CDR1 as SQVTM and CDR2 as ANQGSEA. This CDR3 region has 11 residues. DNA for the CDR3: TGCAGCGTTTATAGGGGGGGCGAGCAGTACTTC. Its protein is CSVYRGGEQYF.

The rearrangement uses TRBV27 and TRBJ1-5, with D maybe TRBD1 (5 bases). Germline values: CDR1 MNHEY, CDR2 SMNVEV (reference sequence). This CDR3 is 14 amino acids long. The V end lost 2 bases, the J end lost 3 bases, and 8 bases lay between the germline ends. The CDR3 coding sequence is TGTGCCAGCAGTTTAGAGGGGCCCAATCAGCCCCAGCATTTT. Amino acid sequence: CASSLEGPNQPQHF.

The chain couples TRBV9 to TRBJ2-7, with 9 bases fitting TRBD1. Germline V gives CDR1 SGDLS, CDR2 YYNGEE. The CDR3 is made up of 16 amino acids. The V gene end was trimmed by 3 bases and the J gene end by 3 bases; junction bases not matched to a gene: 10. CDR3 coding DNA: TGTGCCAGCAGCGCGGGATACAGGGGGCCCCTCTACGAGCAGTACTTC. It specifies CASSAGYRGPLYEQYF.

In nucleotides, the CDR3 is TGCGCCAGCAGCTCCAGACCGACGGACCAAGAGACCCAGTACTTC. As protein: CASSSRPTDQETQYF. This chain connects TRBV5-1 to TRBJ2-5; no clear D gene. In germline, CDR1 is SGHRS, CDR2 YFSETQ. The CDR3 runs to 15 residues. Trimming pared 3 bases from V and 0 bases from J, leaving 12 bases between.

This clone occurred a few times. The chain couples TRBV6-4 to TRBJ2-3; the D is unclear. With 2 bases removed from V and 3 bases from J, the gap between germline ends came to 3 bases. The CDR3 spans 12 residues. CDR1 and CDR2 (germline): MRHNA, SNTAGT. CDR3 coding DNA: TGTGCCAGCAGTGACGGTACAGATACGCAGTATTTT. Its protein is CASSDGTDTQYF.

Of note for this clone: Other nucleotide sequences from this sample produce the same CDR3. The chain carries TRBV28 and TRBJ2-3; TRBD2 matches at 7 bases. With 5 bases clipped from V and 0 bases from J, the junction kept 2 bases outside the gene matches. In germline, CDR1 is MDHEN, CDR2 SYDVKM. The CDR3 runs to 14 residues. CDR3 DNA sequence: TGTGCCAGCAGTCTGGGACTAAGCACAGATACGCAGTATTTT. It translates to CASSLGLSTDTQYF.

This clone was seen a handful of times. The rearrangement uses TRBV7-9 and TRBJ2-3; the D gene is possibly TRBD2 (7 bases). V lost 5 bases and J lost 3, with 15 bases in between. CDR3 length equals 15 residues. Germline V gene data show CDR1 as SEHNR and CDR2 as FQNEAQ (reference sequence). The CDR3 nucleotides are TGTGCCAGCAGCCAGGGGCGGGAGTGGACAGATACGCAGTATTTT. Encoded protein: CASSQGREWTDTQYF.

This clone was detected a few times. The V and J genes are TRBV6-5 and TRBJ2-7; 7 nucleotides match TRBD1. Per the germline V gene, CDR1 is MNHEY and CDR2 is SVGAGI. The CDR3 contains 15 residues. V gave up 0 bases and J gave up 0 bases; unmatched junction bases: 2. The CDR3: CASSYSGTDSYEQYF. DNA for the CDR3: TGTGCCAGCAGTTACTCGGGGACAGACTCCTACGAGCAGTACTTC.

This chain links TRBV10-1 with TRBJ1-2; D is uncertain. The V and J ends lost 6 bases and 5 bases respectively, with 16 bases between them. CDR1 is WNHNN, CDR2 SYGVQD, per germline (reference sequence). There are 14 residues in the CDR3. The chain's CDR3 is CASSADPLPYGYTF. In nucleotides, the CDR3 is TGCGCCAGCAGCGCCGATCCGCTACCTTATGGCTACACCTTC.

This chain joins TRBV6-1 and TRBJ2-5, with 7 nucleotides matching TRBD2. Looked up from germline, CDR1 is MNHNS and CDR2 is SASEGT. CDR3 size: 14 residues. Losses at the gene ends were 5 bases for V and 1 base for J; bases not matched to a gene: 4. The CDR3 loop reads CASSPRGVQETQYF. CDR3 in DNA: TGTGCCAGCAGTCCTCGGGGGGTCCAAGAGACCCAGTACTTC.

The chain employs TRBV11-3 and TRBJ2-5, with a weak D call TRBD2 (6 bases). Trimming pared 2 bases from V and 3 bases from J, leaving 7 bases between. The CDR3 length is 13 residues. The germline V gene encodes CDR1 SGHNT and CDR2 YENEEA. The CDR3 loop reads CASSLIAEETQYF. The CDR3, as DNA: TGTGCCAGCAGCTTAATAGCGGAAGAGACCCAGTACTTC.

This clone has more than one count but fewer than ten. The V call is TRBV25-1, the J call TRBJ2-3; 12 bases are shared with TRBD2. The length of the CDR3 is 15 residues. Germline V gives CDR1 MGHDK, CDR2 SYGVNS. V dropped 4 bases and J dropped 5; count of bases not matched to a gene: 4. Here the CDR3 DNA reads TGTGCCAGCAGTGGGACTAGCGGGGCCCAAGATACGCAGTATTTT. Its protein is CASSGTSGAQDTQYF.

About this clone: Other DNA variants within this sample encode the same CDR3. The rearrangement joins TRBV5-1 to TRBJ1-3; D may be TRBD1 (6 bases). V lost 2 bases and J 2 bases, leaving 8 bases between the germline ends. Germline lookup yields CDR1 SGHRS and CDR2 YFSETQ. The CDR3 extends over 14 amino acids. CDR3: CASSLGTTGNTIYF. The CDR3 nucleotides read TGCGCCAGCAGCTTAGGGACAACTGGAAACACCATATATTTT.

This clone was detected a few times. The chain recombines TRBV5-1 with TRBJ2-2; D is perhaps TRBD1 or TRBD2 (5 bases each). V dropped 7 bases and J dropped 4 bases, with 11 bases sitting between them. The germline V gene has CDR1 SGHRS and CDR2 YFSETQ. The CDR3 contains 13 residues. The CDR3 DNA sequence: TGCGCCAGCGGACTTGGGGGCACCGGGGAGCTGTTTTTT. Translated, it gives CASGLGGTGELFF.

The V call is TRBV7-9, the J call TRBJ2-3, with a tentative D call TRBD2 (6 bases). The V gene's germline CDR1 is SEHNR and CDR2 FQNEAQ (reference sequence). This CDR3 is 12 amino acids long. V lost 7 bases and J 11 bases, leaving 16 bases between the germline ends. The CDR3 DNA is TGTGCCAGCACGTCGACCGGGGGAGGGCAGTATTTT. Translated, it gives CASTSTGGGQYF. Together with reference TRBV7-9 and TRBJ2-3, the CDR3 gives the full variable domain: DTGVSQNPRHKITKRGQNVTFRCDPISEHNRLYWYRQTLGQGPEFLTYFQNEAQLEKSRLLSDRFSAERPKGSFSTLEIQRTEQGDSAMYLCASTSTGGGQYFGPGTRLTVL.

The CDR3 loop reads CASSLGTPNTGELFF. The DNA for the CDR3 is TGTGCCAGCAGTTTGGGGACTCCGAACACCGGGGAGCTGTTTTTT. This rearrangement joins TRBV28 to TRBJ2-2; weak D call: TRBD2 (6 bases). The CDR3 length is 15 residues. Germline CDR1 MDHEN, CDR2 SYDVKM. Trimming removed 3 bases at V and 0 bases at J, with 8 bases between.

The table lists this clone with a few counts. The rearrangement joins TRBV4-3 to TRBJ2-5, with TRBD1 identical over 10 bases. This CDR3 comprises 19 residues. The ends lost 2 bases at V and 5 bases at J; junction bases unmatched: 17. The germline CDR1 and CDR2 sequences are LGHNA and YSLEER. This chain's CDR3 is CASSQYLLDRGSGGETQYF. The CDR3 coding sequence is TGCGCCAGCAGCCAATATCTTCTGGACAGGGGGTCTGGCGGGGAGACCCAGTACTTC.